The 11 T cell receptor beta chains below were found in one sample sequenced in a study of blood T cell repertoires in COVID-19. Profiled with immunoSEQ multiplex PCR; TCRdb holds only in-frame clones, not every one. The repertoire consists of 70,000 or so clones, with about 80% occurring once and the leading ten covering 35%. Sequencing was carried out using peripheral blood. The receptors stem from a woman in her seventies with acute or convalescent COVID-19.

The chain is built from TRBV27 and TRBJ1-2; weak D call: TRBD1 (5 bases). The CDR3 extends over 16 amino acids. Germline CDR1 reads MNHEY; CDR2 reads SMNVEV (reference sequence). The V and J ends lost 8 bases and 1 base respectively, with 20 bases between them. The CDR3 coding sequence is TGTGCCAGCCGGTCCCGGCAGGGCGCGATTAACTATGGCTACACCTTC. Its protein is CASRSRQGAINYGYTF.

The V gene is TRBV7-2, the J gene TRBJ2-3; TRBD2 agrees at 10 bases. Losses at the gene ends were 7 bases for V and 5 bases for J; bases not matched to a gene: 21. The CDR3 consists of 19 residues. Germline V CDR1 and CDR2: SGHTA, FQGNSA. CDR3 sequence: CASTGAGGASGSPGDTQYF. The CDR3, as DNA: TGTGCCAGCACCGGGGCAGGGGGCGCTAGCGGGAGCCCCGGAGATACGCAGTATTTT.

This chain uses TRBV5-6 with TRBJ1-2; D possibly corresponds to TRBD1 (6 bases). The germline V and J ends were trimmed by 2 bases and 8 bases, with 13 bases remaining between them. CDR1 is SGHDT, CDR2 YYEEEE, per germline. The length of the CDR3 is 13 residues. The CDR3 region is CASSFSRGGGYTF. The CDR3 DNA follows: TGTGCCAGCAGCTTCTCCAGGGGAGGGGGCTACACCTTC.

In this sample, this clone turned up once. The chain's CDR3 is CASSQDLAGYEQYF. In nucleotides, the CDR3 is TGTGCCAGCAGCCAAGATTTAGCGGGGTACGAGCAGTACTTC. The V gene is TRBV3-1 (or the pseudogene TRBV3-2), the J gene TRBJ2-7, with TRBD2 identical over 8 bases. Germline V gene lookup returns CDR1 LGHDT and CDR2 YNNKEL (reference sequence). This CDR3 is built from 14 residues. With V trimmed by 0 bases and J by 4 bases, 2 bases remained unmatched.

The genes are TRBV23-1 and TRBJ1-6, with 9 positions matching TRBD1. TRBV23-1 is classed as an ORF, of uncertain function. The length of the CDR3 is 14 residues. V was clipped by 4 bases and J by 10 bases; unmatched bases: 5. The CDR3 DNA follows: TGCGCCAGCAGTCCGGACAGGGGCAGCTCACCCCTCCACTTT. Protein product: CASSPDRGSSPLHF.

The rearrangement links TRBV7-6 to TRBJ1-1; no clear D. Germline V gene lookup returns CDR1 SGHVS and CDR2 FNYEAQ. The CDR3 contains 14 residues. Deletions cut 1 base from V and 1 base from J, with 7 bases between. Here the CDR3 DNA reads TGTGCCAGCAGCTTAGGACTCACGAACACTGAAGCTTTCTTT. It is translated as CASSLGLTNTEAFF. Combining the CDR3 with reference TRBV7-6 and TRBJ1-1 gives the whole variable domain GAGVSQSPRYKVTKRGQDVALRCDPISGHVSLYWYRQALGQGPEFLTYFNYEAQQDKSGLPNDRFSAERPEGSISTLTIQRTEQRDSAMYRCASSLGLTNTEAFFGQGTRLTVV.

V is TRBV5-8 and J is TRBJ1-2; tentative D call: TRBD1 (6 bases). Trimming took 7 bases from V and 2 from J, leaving 12 bases between them. The CDR3 has 13 amino acids. The germline gives CDR1 SGHTS, CDR2 YDEGEE. The chain's CDR3 is CASGTGSNYGYTF. In DNA form, the CDR3 reads TGTGCCAGCGGTACAGGGAGCAACTATGGCTACACCTTC.

The chain carries TRBV7-2 and TRBJ1-2; 7 nucleotides match TRBD1. The CDR3 runs 17 residues. Trimming cost V 1 base and J 5 bases; bases outside gene matches: 13. The germline V gene encodes CDR1 SGHTA and CDR2 FQGNSA. Here the CDR3 reads CASSLVDRPPTLYGYTF. The CDR3 DNA is TGTGCCAGCAGCTTAGTGGACAGGCCCCCCACCCTTTATGGCTACACCTTC.

V is TRBV4-2 and J is TRBJ2-2; 9 positions match TRBD2. The CDR3 runs 17 residues. The germline V gene encodes CDR1 LGHNA and CDR2 YNFKEQ. The V and J ends lost 4 bases and 0 bases, in that order; junction bases with no gene match: 6. The DNA of the CDR3 is TGTGCCAGCAGCCGGTATAGCGGGAGCTCGAACACCGGGGAGCTGTTTTTT. This encodes CASSRYSGSSNTGELFF.

The chain couples TRBV4-1 to TRBJ1-1, with 7 nucleotides matching TRBD1. Germline V lookup: CDR1 MGHRA, CDR2 YSYEKL. The CDR3 is 14 amino acids. After removal of 6 bases from V and 5 bases from J, the junction contained 9 bases not matched to a gene. CDR3: CASSLDREGTEAFF. In nucleotides, the CDR3 is TGCGCCAGCAGTCTAGACAGGGAAGGGACTGAAGCTTTCTTT.

The chain links TRBV12-3 or TRBV12-4 to TRBJ1-2, with D possibly being TRBD1 (6 bases). The CDR3 has 13 residues. V was trimmed by 7 bases and J by 4 bases, leaving 13 bases between them. The CDR3 spells CASKLTGSYGYTF. The CDR3 nucleotides are TGTGCCAGCAAATTGACAGGAAGCTATGGCTACACCTTC.